The following is a T cell receptor beta chain sequence with its context. Its antigen is not known. These data belong to a study of T cell responses to AZD1222 COVID-19 vaccine. Findings and caveats of the study: None of the repertoires were sampled until the peak T cell response had passed.

This table comes from immunoSEQ multiplex PCR, and its TCRdb copy is limited to in-frame clones, with some not included. The data contain roughly 170,000 clones, roughly nine tenths of them singletons. This CDR3 contains 15 residues. V was trimmed by 6 bases and J by 1 base, leaving 10 bases between them. Germline-derived CDR1 and CDR2 are LNHDA and SQIVND (reference sequence). The TCR sequence derives from an adult in good health. The V gene is TRBV19, the J gene TRBJ2-6; no clear D. The specimen was peripheral blood, collected on day 0 of AZD1222 vaccination. In nucleotides, the CDR3 is TGTGCCAGTAGAGTATATGAGTCTGGGGCCAACGTCCTGACTTTC. Translation gives CASRVYESGANVLTF.